This TCR beta chain appears in the sequencing data of a study of shared T cell receptors in the human thymus. Profiled with immunoSEQ multiplex PCR; TCRdb holds only in-frame clones, not every one. The profile shows 500,000 to 550,000 clones, roughly 74% of them singletons. The germline V gene has CDR1 MNHNY and CDR2 SVGAGI (reference sequence). CDR3 length equals 15 residues. The J segment lost 5 bases and the V segment lost 4 bases, leaving 2 bases of the junction unmatched. These same data were also listed under a study on human thymus T cells. From that report: Those donating were healthy Finnish infants in corrective surgery for congenital heart defects. The thymus tissue came from resections taken during corrective heart surgery. Within thymic and blood repertoires, V and J gene usage appeared to be biased. Related work found strong thymic repertoire overlap between unrelated individuals.

The rearrangement links TRBV6-6 to TRBJ2-1; 13 bases align to TRBD2. The TCR originated in a boy under two years old with a congenital heart defect. Sequences were obtained from thymocytes. This CDR3 is CASSSGLAGNNEQFF. The CDR3 coding sequence is TGTGCCAGCAGTTCGGGACTAGCGGGAAACAATGAGCAGTTCTTC.